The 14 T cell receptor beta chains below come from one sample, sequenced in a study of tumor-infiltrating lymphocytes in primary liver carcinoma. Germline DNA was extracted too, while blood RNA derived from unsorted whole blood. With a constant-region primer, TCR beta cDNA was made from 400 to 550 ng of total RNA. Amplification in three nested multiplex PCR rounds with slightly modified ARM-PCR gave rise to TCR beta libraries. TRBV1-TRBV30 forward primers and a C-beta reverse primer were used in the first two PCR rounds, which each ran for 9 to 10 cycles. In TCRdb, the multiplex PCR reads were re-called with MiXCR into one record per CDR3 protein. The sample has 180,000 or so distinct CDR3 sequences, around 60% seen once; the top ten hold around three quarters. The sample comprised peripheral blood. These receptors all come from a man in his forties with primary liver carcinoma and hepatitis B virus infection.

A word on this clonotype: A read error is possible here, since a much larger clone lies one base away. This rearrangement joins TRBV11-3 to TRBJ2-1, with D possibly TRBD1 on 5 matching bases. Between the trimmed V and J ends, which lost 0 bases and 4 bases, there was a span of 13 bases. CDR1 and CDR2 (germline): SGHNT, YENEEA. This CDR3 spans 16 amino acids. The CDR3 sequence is CASSLEGAGLYNEQFF. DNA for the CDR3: TGTGCCAGCAGCTTAGAAGGGGCAGGGTTATACAATGAGCAGTTCTTC.

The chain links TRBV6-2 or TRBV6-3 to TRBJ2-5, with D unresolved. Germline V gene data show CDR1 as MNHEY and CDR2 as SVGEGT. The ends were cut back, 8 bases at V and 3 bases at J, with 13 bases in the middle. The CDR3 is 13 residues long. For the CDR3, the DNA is TGTGCCAGCGGACGAGCGCCGAAAGAGACCCAGTACTTC. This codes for CASGRAPKETQYF.

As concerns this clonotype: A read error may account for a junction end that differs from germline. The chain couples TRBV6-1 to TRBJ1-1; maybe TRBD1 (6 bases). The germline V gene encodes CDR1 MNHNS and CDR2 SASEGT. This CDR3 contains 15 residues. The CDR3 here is CASSEGGAGSTGAFF. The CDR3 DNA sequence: TGTGCCAGCAGTGAGGGGGGGGCCGGGAGCACTGGAGCTTTCTTT.

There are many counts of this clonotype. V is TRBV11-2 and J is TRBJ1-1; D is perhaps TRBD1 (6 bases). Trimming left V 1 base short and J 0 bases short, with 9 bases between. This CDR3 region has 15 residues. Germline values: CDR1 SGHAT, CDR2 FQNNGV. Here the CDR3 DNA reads TGTGCCAGCAGCTTAGCAGGACAGCTGAACACTGAAGCTTTCTTT. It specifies CASSLAGQLNTEAFF. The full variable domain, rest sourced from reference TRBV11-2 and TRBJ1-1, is EAGVAQSPRYKIIEKRQSVAFWCNPISGHATLYWYQQILGQGPKLLIQFQNNGVVDDSQLPKDRFSAERLKGVDSTLKIQPAKLEDSAVYLCASSLAGQLNTEAFFGQGTRLTVV.

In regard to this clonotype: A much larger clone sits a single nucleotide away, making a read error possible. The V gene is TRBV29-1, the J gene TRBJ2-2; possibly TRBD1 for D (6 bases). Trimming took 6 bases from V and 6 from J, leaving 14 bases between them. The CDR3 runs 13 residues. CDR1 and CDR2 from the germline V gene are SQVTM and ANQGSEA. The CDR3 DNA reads TGCAGCGTGACAGGATCAGGGGCCGGGGAGCTGTTTTTT. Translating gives CSVTGSGAGELFF.

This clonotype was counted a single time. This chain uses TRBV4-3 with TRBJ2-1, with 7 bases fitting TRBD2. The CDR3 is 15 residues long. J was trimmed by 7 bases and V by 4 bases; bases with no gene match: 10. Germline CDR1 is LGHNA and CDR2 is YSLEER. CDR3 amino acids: CASSRYGGGRNEQFF. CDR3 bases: TGCGCCAGCAGCCGTTATGGGGGAGGGAGGAATGAGCAGTTCTTC.

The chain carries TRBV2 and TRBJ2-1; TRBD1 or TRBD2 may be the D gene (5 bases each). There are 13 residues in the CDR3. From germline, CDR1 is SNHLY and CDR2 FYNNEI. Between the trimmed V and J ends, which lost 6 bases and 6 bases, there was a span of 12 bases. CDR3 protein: CASSPLGGNEQFF. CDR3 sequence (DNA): TGTGCCAGCAGCCCACTTGGGGGCAATGAGCAGTTCTTC.

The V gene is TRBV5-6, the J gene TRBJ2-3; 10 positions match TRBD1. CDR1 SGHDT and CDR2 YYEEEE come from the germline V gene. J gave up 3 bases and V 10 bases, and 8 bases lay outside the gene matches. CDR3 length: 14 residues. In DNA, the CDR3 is TGTGCCGGCTCTCGACAGGGGGCAACAGATACGCAGTATTTT. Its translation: CAGSRQGATDTQYF.

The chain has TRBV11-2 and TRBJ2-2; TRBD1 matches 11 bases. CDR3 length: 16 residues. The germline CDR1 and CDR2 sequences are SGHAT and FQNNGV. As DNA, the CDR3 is TGTGCGTGCAGCCTCGGACAGGGGGCGCAGGCCGGGGAGCTGTTTTTT. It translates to CACSLGQGAQAGELFF.

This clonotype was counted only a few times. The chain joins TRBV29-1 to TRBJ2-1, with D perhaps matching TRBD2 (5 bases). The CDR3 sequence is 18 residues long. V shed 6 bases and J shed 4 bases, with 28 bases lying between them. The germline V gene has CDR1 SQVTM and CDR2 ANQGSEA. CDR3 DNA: TGCAGCGTCCCCGGGGTAGCCTGGTTCAATAGGGAATACAATGAGCAGTTCTTC. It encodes CSVPGVAWFNREYNEQFF.

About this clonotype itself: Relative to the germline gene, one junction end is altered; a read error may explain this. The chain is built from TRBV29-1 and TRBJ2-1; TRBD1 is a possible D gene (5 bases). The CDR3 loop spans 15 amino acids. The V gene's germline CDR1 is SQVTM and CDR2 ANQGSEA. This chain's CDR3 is CSVGPPSNSYNEQLF. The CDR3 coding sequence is TGCAGCGTGGGGCCTCCTTCCAACTCCTACAACGAGCAGCTCTTC.

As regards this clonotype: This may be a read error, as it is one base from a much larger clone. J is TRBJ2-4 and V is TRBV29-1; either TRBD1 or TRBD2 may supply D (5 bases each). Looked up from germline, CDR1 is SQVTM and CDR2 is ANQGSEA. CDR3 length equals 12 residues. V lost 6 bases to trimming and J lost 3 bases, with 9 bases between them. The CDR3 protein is CSVGRLKNIQYF. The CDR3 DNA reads TGCAGCGTGGGACGGCTCAAAAACATTCAGTACTTC.

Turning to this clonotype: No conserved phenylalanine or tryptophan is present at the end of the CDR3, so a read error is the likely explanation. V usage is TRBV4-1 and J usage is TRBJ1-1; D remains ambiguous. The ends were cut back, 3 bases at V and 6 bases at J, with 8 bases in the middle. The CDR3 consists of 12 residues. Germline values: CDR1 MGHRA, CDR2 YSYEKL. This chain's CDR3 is CASSHSQAEAFS. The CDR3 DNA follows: TGCGCCAGCAGCCATTCCCAAGCTGAAGCTTTCTCT.

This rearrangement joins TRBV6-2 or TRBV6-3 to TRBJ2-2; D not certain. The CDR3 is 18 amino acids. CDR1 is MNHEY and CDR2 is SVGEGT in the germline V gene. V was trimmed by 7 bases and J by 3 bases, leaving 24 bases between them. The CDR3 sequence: CASIPYSSLGYDTGELFF. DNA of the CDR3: TGTGCCAGCATCCCTTATTCTTCGCTGGGGTATGACACCGGGGAGCTGTTTTTT.